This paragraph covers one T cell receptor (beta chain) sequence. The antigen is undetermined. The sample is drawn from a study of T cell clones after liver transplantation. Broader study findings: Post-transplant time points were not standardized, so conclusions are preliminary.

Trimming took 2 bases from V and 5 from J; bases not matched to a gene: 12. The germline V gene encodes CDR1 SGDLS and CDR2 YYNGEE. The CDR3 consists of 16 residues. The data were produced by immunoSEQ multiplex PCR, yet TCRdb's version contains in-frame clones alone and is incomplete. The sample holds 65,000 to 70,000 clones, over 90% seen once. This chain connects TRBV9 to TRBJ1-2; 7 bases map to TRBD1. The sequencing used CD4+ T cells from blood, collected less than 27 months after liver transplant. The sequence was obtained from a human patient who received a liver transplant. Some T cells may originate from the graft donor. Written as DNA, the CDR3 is TGTGCCAGCAGCGTCTCGTCAGGGGGTACGAGGTATGGCTACACCTTC. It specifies CASSVSSGGTRYGYTF.